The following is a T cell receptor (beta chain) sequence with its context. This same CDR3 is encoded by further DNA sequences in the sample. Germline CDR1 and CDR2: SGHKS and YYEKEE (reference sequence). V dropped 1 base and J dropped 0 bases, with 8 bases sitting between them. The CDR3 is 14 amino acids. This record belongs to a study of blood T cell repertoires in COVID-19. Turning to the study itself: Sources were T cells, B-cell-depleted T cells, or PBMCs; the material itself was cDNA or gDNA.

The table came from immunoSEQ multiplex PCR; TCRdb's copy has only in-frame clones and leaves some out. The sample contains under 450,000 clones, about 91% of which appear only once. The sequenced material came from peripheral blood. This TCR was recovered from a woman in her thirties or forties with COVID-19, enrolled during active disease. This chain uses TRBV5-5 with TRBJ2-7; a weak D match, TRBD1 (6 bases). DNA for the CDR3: TGTGCCAGCAGCTTGAGGGACAACTCCTACGAGCAGTACTTC. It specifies CASSLRDNSYEQYF.